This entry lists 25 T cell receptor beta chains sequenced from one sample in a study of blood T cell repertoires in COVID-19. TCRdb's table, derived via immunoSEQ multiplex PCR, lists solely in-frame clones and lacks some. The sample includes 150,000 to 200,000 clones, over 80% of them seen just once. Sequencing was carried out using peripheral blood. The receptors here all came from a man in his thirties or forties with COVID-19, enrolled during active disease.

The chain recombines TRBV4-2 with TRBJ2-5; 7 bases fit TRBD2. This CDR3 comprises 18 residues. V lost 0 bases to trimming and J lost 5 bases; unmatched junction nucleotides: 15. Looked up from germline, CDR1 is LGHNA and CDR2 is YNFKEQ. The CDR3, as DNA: TGTGCCAGCAGCCAAGAGATTTCCGCAGGGTGGGGAGGGGAGACCCAGTACTTC. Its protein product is CASSQEISAGWGGETQYF.

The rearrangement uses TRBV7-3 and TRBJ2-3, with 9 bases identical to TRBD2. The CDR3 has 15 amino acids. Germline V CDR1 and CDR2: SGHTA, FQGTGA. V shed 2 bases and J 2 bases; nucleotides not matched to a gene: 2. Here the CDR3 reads CASSLGGGATDTQYF. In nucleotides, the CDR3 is TGTGCCAGCAGCTTAGGCGGGGGGGCCACAGATACGCAGTATTTT.

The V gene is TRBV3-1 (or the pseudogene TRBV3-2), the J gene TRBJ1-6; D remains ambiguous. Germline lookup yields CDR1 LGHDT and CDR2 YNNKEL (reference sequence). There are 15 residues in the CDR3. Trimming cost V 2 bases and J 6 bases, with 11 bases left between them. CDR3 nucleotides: TGTGCCAGCAGCCAACTAGGAGGGAGTAATTCACCCCTCCACTTT. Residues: CASSQLGGSNSPLHF.

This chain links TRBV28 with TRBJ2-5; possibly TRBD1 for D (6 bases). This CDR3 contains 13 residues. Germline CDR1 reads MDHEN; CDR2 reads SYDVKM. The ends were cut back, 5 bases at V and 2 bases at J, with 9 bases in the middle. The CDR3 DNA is TGTGCCAGCAGTCCAGGGGTGCAAGAGACCCAGTACTTC. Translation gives CASSPGVQETQYF.

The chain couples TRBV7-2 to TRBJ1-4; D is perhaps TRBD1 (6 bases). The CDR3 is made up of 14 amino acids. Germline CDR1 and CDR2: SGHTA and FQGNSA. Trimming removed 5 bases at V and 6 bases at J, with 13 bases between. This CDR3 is CASSPRQEYEKLFF. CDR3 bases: TGTGCCAGCAGCCCTCGACAGGAGTATGAAAAACTGTTTTTT. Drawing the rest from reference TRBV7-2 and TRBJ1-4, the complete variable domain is GAGVSQSPSNKVTEKGKDVELRCDPISGHTALYWYRQSLGQGLEFLIYFQGNSAPDKSGLPSDRFSAERTGGSVSTLTIQRTQQEDSAVYLCASSPRQEYEKLFFGSGTQLSVL.

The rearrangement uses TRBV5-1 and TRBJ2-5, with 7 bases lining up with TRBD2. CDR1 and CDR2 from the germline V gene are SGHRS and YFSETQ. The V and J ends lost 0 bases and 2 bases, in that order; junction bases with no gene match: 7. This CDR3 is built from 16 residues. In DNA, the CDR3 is TGCGCCAGCAGCTTGGGGGTCAGGGAGGGGCAAGAGACCCAGTACTTC. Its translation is CASSLGVREGQETQYF.

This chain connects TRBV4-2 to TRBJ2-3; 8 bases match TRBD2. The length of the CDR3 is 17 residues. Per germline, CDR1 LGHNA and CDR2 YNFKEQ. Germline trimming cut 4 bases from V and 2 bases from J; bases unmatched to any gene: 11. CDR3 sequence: CASSLTTTGGYTDTQYF. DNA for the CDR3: TGTGCCAGCAGCCTCACCACGACGGGGGGGTACACAGATACGCAGTATTTT.

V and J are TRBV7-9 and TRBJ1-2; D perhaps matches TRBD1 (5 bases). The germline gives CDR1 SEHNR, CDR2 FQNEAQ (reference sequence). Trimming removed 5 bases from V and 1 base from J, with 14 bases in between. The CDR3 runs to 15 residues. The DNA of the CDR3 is TGTGCCAGCAGCGCGGGACTTGGGGATAACTATGGCTACACCTTC. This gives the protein CASSAGLGDNYGYTF. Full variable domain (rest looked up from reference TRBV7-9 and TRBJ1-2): DTGVSQNPRHKITKRGQNVTFRCDPISEHNRLYWYRQTLGQGPEFLTYFQNEAQLEKSRLLSDRFSAERPKGSFSTLEIQRTEQGDSAMYLCASSAGLGDNYGYTFGSGTRLTVV.

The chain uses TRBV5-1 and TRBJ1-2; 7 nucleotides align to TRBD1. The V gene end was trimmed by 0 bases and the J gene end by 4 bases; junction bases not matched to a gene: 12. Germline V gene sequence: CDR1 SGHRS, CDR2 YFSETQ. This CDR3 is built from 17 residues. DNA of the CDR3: TGCGCCAGCAGCTTGGCCCTACAGGGGTTAATGAGCTATGGCTACACCTTC. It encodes CASSLALQGLMSYGYTF.

CDR3 region: CASSTPTSGDNSDTQYF. In DNA form, the CDR3 reads TGTGCCAGCAGCACCCCGACTAGCGGGGATAATTCAGATACGCAGTATTTT. The chain is built from TRBV5-4 and TRBJ2-3, with 11 bases aligning to TRBD2. Per the germline V gene, CDR1 is SGHNT and CDR2 is YYREEE (reference sequence). V was clipped by 4 bases and J by 4 bases; unmatched bases: 11. This CDR3 contains 17 residues. Based on the CDR3 plus reference TRBV5-4 and TRBJ2-3, the full variable domain is ETGVTQSPTHLIKTRGQQVTLRCSSQSGHNTVSWYQQALGQGPQFIFQYYREEENGRGNFPPRFSGLQFPNYSSELNVNALELDDSALYLCASSTPTSGDNSDTQYFGPGTRLTVL.

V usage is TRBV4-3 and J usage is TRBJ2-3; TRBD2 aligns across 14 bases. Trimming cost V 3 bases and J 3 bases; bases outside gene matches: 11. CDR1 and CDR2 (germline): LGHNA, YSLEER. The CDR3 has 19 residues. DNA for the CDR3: TGCGCCAGCAGCCAGGGCCTGACTAGCGGGAGGGGGGCGACAGATACGCAGTATTTT. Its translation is CASSQGLTSGRGATDTQYF.

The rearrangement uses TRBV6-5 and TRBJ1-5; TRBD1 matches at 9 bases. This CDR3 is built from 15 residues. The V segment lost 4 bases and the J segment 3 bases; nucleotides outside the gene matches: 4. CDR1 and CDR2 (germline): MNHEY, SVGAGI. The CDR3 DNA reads TGTGCCAGCAGTTTGGACAGGGGATACAATCAGCCCCAGCATTTT. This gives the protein CASSLDRGYNQPQHF.

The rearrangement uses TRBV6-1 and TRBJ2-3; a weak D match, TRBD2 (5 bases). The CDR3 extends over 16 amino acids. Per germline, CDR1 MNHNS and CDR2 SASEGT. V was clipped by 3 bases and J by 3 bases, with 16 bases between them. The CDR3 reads CASSDPFTRTTDTQYF. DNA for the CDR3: TGTGCCAGCAGTGACCCCTTTACTAGGACGACAGATACGCAGTATTTT.

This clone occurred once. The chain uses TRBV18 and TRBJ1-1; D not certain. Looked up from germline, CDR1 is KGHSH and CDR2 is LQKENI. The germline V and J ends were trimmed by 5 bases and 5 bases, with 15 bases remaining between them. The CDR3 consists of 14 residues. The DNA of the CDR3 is TGTGCCAGCTCATCTCAGCCCGAGGTTACTGAAGCTTTCTTT. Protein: CASSSQPEVTEAFF.

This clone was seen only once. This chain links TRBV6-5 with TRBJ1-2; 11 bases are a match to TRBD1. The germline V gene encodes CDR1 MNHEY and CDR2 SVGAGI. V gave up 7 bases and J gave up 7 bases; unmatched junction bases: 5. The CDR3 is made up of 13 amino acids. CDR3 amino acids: CASKDRGQRGYTF. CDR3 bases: TGTGCCAGCAAGGACAGGGGGCAACGTGGCTACACCTTC.

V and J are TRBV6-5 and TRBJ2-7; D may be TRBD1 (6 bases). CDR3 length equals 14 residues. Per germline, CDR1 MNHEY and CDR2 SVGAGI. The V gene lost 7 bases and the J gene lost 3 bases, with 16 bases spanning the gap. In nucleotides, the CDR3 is TGTGCCAGCACCAATTCCAGGGGAAACTACGAGCAGTACTTC. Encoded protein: CASTNSRGNYEQYF.

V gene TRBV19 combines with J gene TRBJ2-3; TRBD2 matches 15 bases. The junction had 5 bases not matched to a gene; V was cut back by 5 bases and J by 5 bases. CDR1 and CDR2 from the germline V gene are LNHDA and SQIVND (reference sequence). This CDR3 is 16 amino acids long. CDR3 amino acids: CASSPRTSGRGDTQYF. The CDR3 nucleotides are TGTGCCAGTAGTCCCCGGACTAGCGGGAGGGGAGATACGCAGTATTTT.

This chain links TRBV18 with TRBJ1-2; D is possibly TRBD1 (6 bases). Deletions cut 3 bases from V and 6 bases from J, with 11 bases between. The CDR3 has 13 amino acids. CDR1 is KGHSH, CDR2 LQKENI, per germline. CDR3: CASSPGARDGYTF. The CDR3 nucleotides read TGTGCCAGCTCACCGGGGGCGCGGGATGGCTACACCTTC.

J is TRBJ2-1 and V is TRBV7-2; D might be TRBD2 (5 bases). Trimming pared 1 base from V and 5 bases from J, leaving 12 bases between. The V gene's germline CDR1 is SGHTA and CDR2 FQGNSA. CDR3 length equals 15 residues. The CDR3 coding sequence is TGTGCCAGCAGCTTAGAGGCTAGCCCGAACAATGAGCAGTTCTTC. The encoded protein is CASSLEASPNNEQFF.

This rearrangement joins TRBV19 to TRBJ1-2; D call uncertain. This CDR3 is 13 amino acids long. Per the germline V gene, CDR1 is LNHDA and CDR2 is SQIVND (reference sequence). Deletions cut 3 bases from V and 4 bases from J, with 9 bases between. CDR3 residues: CASSMGMRYGYTF. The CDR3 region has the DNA TGTGCCAGTAGTATGGGCATGCGCTATGGCTACACCTTC.

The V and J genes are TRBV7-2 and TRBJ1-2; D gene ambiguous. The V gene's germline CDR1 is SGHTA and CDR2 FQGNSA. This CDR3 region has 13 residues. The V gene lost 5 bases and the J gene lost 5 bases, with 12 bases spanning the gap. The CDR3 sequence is CASSPRGGYGYTF. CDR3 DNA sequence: TGTGCCAGCAGCCCCCGGGGAGGGTATGGCTACACCTTC.

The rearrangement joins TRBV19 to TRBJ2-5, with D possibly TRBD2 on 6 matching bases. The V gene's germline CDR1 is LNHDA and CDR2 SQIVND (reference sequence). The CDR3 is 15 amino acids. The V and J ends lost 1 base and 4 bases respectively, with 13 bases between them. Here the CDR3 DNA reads TGTGCCAGTAGTATAGGTCGCCTGGGAGGAGAGACCCAGTACTTC. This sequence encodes CASSIGRLGGETQYF. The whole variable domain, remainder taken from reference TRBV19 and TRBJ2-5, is DGGITQSPKYLFRKEGQNVTLSCEQNLNHDAMYWYRQDPGQGLRLIYYSQIVNDFQKGDIAEGYSVSREKKESFPLTVTSAQKNPTAFYLCASSIGRLGGETQYFGPGTRLLVL.

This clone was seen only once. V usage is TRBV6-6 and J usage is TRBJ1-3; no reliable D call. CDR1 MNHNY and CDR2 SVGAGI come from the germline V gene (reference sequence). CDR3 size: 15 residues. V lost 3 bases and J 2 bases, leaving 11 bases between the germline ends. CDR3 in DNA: TGTGCCAGCAGTTATCCCCGGGAGACTGGAAACACCATATATTTT. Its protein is CASSYPRETGNTIYF.

The chain's CDR3 is CASSLLAGATGELFF. Here the CDR3 DNA reads TGCGCCAGCAGCTTGCTAGCGGGAGCGACCGGGGAGCTGTTTTTT. V gene TRBV5-1 combines with J gene TRBJ2-2, with TRBD2 matching over 10 bases. The ends lost 1 base at V and 5 bases at J; junction bases unmatched: 2. CDR3 length: 15 residues. In germline, CDR1 is SGHRS, CDR2 YFSETQ.

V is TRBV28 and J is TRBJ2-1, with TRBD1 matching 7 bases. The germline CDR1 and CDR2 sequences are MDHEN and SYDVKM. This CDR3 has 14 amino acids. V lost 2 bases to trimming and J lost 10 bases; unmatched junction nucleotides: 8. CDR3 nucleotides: TGTGCCAGCAGTTTACCGTTACAGGGGCAGGAGCAGTTCTTC. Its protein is CASSLPLQGQEQFF. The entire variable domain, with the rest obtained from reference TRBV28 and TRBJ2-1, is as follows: DVKVTQSSRYLVKRTGEKVFLECVQDMDHENMFWYRQDPGLGLRLIYFSYDVKMKEKGDIPEGYSVSREKKERFSLILESASTNQTSMYLCASSLPLQGQEQFFGPGTRLTVL.